This T cell receptor (beta chain) was observed in a study of cytomegalovirus exposure and HLA in healthy donors. Germline CDR1 KGHSH, CDR2 LQKENI. The V and J ends lost 3 bases and 3 bases respectively, with 6 bases between them. The CDR3 spans 12 residues. This clone was counted a single time. Antigen: not known. PCR employed 60 Vbeta and 13 Jbeta primers. Generated by immunoSEQ multiplex PCR, the TCRdb table keeps only in-frame clones and is missing some. The table has about 280,000 clones, around nine tenths seen once. Whole-study findings and limits: Researchers reportedly found TCR beta sequences accurately predicted most subjects' HLA-A and HLA-B alleles. Sequencing likely produced, as an artifact, a cluster of highly shared sequence variants. Reports showed the classifier diagnosing cytomegalovirus status with high specificity and sensitivity.

The receptor was isolated from a woman aged 18-35 years in good health and CMV-seronegative. The chain joins TRBV18 to TRBJ2-7, with D possibly matching TRBD1 (6 bases). Sequenced: PBMCs. CDR3 region: CASSPDSYEQYF. CDR3 nucleotides: TGTGCCAGCTCACCGGACAGCTACGAGCAGTACTTC.